A single sample is the source of the 7 T cell receptor beta chains below, sequenced in a study of T cell repertoires in cytomegalovirus infection. What these receptors recognize is not known. TCRdb fed the reads into MiXCR, producing one record per CDR3 protein. The repertoire includes roughly 920,000 distinct CDR3 sequences, less than 35% of them detected once, and over 12% sits in the top ten. Sequences were derived from cultured CD8+ T cells from PBMCs, sampled from culture after CMV antigen stimulation. The origin of the receptors is a human donor in good health (CMV status not recorded). Some clones in this sample may be carry-over from other donors' samples.

This sequence joins TRBV6-6 and TRBJ2-2, with 8 bases identical to TRBD1. With 7 bases clipped from V and 2 bases from J, the junction kept 6 bases outside the gene matches. This CDR3 spans 15 amino acids. Germline CDR1 is MNHNY and CDR2 is SVGAGI (reference sequence). The CDR3: CASIKDRANTGELFF. Written as DNA, the CDR3 is TGTGCCAGCATTAAGGACAGGGCTAACACCGGGGAGCTGTTTTTT.

This clonotype was detected a few times. The V and J genes are TRBV6-8 and TRBJ2-7; 7 nucleotides match TRBD1. After removal of 7 bases from V and 4 bases from J, the junction contained 7 bases not matched to a gene. The CDR3 has 13 residues. Looked up from germline, CDR1 is MNHGY and CDR2 is SAAAGT. The CDR3 DNA reads as TGTGCCAGCACCCTGCAGGGGGAGTACGAGCAGTACTTC. The encoded protein is CASTLQGEYEQYF.

V usage is TRBV7-8 and J usage is TRBJ2-2; D gene unclear. Per germline, CDR1 SGHVS and CDR2 FQNEAQ. There are 13 residues in the CDR3. V was trimmed by 1 base and J by 8 bases, leaving 8 bases between them. The CDR3 DNA reads as TGTGCCAGCAGCTTAGGCTTTGGGGGGGAGCTGTTTTTT. The encoded protein is CASSLGFGGELFF.

The chain joins TRBV6-5 to TRBJ1-1; no reliable D call. This CDR3 is 15 amino acids long. Germline loops: CDR1 MNHEY, CDR2 SVGAGI. Trimming shortened V by 7 bases and J by 0 bases, and 15 bases separated the two germline ends. The CDR3 here is CASIIARAMNTEAFF. For the CDR3, the DNA is TGTGCCAGCATCATCGCCAGAGCCATGAACACTGAAGCTTTCTTT.

This clonotype appeared many times. V and J are TRBV7-2 and TRBJ2-7; D might be TRBD1 (5 bases). CDR1 SGHTA and CDR2 FQGNSA come from the germline V gene. Trimming shortened V by 4 bases and J by 1 base, and 14 bases separated the two germline ends. The CDR3 has 15 residues. The CDR3 DNA follows: TGTGCCAGCAGCTCGTCAGGGTGGGAATCCTACGAGCAGTACTTC. Its translation: CASSSSGWESYEQYF.

There are a few counts of this clonotype. The J gene is TRBJ1-1, the V gene TRBV6-5; D remains unclear. The germline CDR1 and CDR2 sequences are MNHEY and SVGAGI. Between the trimmed V and J ends, which lost 0 bases and 6 bases, there was a span of 11 bases. This CDR3 comprises 14 residues. CDR3 bases: TGTGCCAGCAGTTACTCGGGGTATATCCCTGAAGCTTTCTTT. Protein sequence: CASSYSGYIPEAFF.

This clonotype was observed many times. This sequence joins TRBV12-3 or TRBV12-4 and TRBJ1-2, with D uncertain. Between the trimmed V and J ends, which lost 6 bases and 8 bases, there was a span of 19 bases. The CDR3 covers 14 residues. The CDR3 nucleotides read TGTGCCAGCAGCAGATCTCAGAGGCTATGGGGCTACACCTTC. Translated: CASSRSQRLWGYTF.